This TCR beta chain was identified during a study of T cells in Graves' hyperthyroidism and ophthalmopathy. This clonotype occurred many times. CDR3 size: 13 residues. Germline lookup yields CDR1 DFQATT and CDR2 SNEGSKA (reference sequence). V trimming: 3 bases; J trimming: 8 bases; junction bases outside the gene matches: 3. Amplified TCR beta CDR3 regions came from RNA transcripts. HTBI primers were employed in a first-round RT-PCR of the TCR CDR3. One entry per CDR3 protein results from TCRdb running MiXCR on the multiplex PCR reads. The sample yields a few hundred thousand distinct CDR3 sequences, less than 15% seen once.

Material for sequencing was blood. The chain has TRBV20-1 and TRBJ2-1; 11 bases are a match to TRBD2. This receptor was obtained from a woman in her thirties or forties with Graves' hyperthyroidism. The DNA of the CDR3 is TGCAGTGCTAGTACTAGCGGGGGAGATGAGCAGTTCTTC. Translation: CSASTSGGDEQFF.